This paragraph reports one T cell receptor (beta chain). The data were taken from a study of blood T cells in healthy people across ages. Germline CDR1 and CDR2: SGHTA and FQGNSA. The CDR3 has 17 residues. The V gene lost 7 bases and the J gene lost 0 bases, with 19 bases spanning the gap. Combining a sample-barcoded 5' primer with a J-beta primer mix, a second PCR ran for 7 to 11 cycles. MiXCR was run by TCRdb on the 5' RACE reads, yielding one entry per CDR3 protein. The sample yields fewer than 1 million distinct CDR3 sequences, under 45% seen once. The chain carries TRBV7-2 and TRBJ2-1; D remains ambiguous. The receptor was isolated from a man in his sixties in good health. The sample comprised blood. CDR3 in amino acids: CASNQRQKLSSYNEQFF. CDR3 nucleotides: TGTGCCAGCAACCAGAGGCAGAAGTTGAGCTCCTACAATGAGCAGTTCTTC. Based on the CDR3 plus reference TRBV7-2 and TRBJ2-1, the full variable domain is GAGVSQSPSNKVTEKGKDVELRCDPISGHTALYWYRQSLGQGLEFLIYFQGNSAPDKSGLPSDRFSAERTGGSVSTLTIQRTQQEDSAVYLCASNQRQKLSSYNEQFFGPGTRLTVL.